This T cell receptor beta chain appears in the sequencing data of a study of cytomegalovirus exposure and HLA in healthy donors. Study as a whole: Researchers previously reported finding 100 million or so unique TCR beta sequences from approximately 190 million T cells. Study results and limitations: Certain sequence variants were highly shared and formed a cluster, and this cluster was likely a sequencing artifact. Earlier results showed most TCR beta V segments being productive about 87% or about 30% of the time.

With respect to this clone: Its antigen remains unknown. A junction end diverges from the germline sequence, so it may reflect a read error.

Primers for the PCR totalled 60 Vbeta and 13 Jbeta. Sequencing used immunoSEQ multiplex PCR; TCRdb keeps in-frame clones, though not all of them. There are approximately 170,000 clones in the sample; more than 60% occur only once, and more than 6% lies in the top ten. There were likely unrecorded immune exposures, though donors were nominally healthy when sampled. CDR3 length: 14 residues. Germline CDR1 reads SEHNR; CDR2 reads FQNEAQ (reference sequence). Material for sequencing was PBMCs. The sequence was obtained from a woman in her thirties or forties in good health and CMV-seropositive. The chain has TRBV7-9 and TRBJ1-2; possibly TRBD1 for D (5 bases). This chain's CDR3 is CSSSLAGGDYGYTF. The CDR3 DNA follows: TGTTCCAGCAGCTTAGCCGGGGGGGACTATGGCTACACCTTC.